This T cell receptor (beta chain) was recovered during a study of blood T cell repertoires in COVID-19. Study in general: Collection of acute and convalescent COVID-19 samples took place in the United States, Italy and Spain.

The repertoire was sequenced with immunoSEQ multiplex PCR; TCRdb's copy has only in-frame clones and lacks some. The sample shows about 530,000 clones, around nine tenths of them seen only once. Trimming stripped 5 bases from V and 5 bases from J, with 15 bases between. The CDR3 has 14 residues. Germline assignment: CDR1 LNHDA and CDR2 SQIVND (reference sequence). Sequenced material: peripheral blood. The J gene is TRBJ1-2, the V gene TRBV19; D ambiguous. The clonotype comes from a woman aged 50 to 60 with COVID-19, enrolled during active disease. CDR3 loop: CASSAQVNVYGYTF. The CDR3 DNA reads TGTGCCAGTAGTGCTCAGGTCAACGTTTATGGCTACACCTTC.